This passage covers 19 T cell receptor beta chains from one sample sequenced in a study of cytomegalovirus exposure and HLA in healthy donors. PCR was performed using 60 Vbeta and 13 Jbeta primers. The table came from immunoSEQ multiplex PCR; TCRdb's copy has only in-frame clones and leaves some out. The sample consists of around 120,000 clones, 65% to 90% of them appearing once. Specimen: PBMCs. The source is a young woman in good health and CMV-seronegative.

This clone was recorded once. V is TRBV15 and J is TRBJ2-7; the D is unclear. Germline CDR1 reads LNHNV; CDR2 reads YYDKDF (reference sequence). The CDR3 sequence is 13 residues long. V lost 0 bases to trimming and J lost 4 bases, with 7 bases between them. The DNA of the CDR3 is TGTGCCACCAGCAGAGATGAGCGTTACGAGCAGTACTTC. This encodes CATSRDERYEQYF.

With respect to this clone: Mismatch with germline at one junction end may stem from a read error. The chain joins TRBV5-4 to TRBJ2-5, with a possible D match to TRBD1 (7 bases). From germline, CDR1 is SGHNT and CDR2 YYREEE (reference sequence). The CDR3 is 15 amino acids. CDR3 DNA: TGTGCCAGCACCTTGGGGGGACAGACCCACAGCACCCAGTACTTC. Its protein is CASTLGGQTHSTQYF. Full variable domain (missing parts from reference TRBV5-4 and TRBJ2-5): ETGVTQSPTHLIKTRGQQVTLRCSSQSGHNTVSWYQQALGQGPQFIFQYYREEENGRGNFPPRFSGLQFPNYSSELNVNALELDDSALYLCASTLGGQTHSTQYFGPGTRLLVL.

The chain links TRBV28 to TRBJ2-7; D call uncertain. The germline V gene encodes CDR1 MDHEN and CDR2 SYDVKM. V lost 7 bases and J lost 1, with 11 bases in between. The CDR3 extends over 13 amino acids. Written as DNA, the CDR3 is TGTGCCAGCACCTGGCTAGATTCCTACGAGCAGTACTTC. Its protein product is CASTWLDSYEQYF.

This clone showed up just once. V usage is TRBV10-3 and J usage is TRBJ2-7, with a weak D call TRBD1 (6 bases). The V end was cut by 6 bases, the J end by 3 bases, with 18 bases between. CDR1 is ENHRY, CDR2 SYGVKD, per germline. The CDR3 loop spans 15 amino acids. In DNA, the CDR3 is TGTGCCATCAGCCCCCAGGACAGAAGCAACTACGAGCAGTACTTC. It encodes CAISPQDRSNYEQYF.

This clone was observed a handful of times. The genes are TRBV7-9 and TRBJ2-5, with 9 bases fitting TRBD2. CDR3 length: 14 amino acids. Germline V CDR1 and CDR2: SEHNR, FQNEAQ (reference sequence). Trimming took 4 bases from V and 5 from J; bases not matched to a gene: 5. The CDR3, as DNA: TGTGCCAGCAGCTCCGGACTAGCGAGGGAGACCCAGTACTTC. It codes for CASSSGLARETQYF.

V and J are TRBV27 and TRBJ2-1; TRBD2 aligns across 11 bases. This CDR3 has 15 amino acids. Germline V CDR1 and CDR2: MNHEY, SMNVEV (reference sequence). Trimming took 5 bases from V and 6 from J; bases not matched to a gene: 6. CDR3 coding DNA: TGTGCCAGCAGTGACGGGACTAGCGGTACCAATGAGCAGTTCTTC. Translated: CASSDGTSGTNEQFF.

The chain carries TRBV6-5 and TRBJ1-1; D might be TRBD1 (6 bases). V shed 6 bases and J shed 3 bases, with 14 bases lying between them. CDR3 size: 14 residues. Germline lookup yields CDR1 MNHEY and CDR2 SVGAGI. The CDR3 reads CASSIRGKDTEAFF. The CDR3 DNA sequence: TGTGCCAGCAGCATCAGGGGCAAGGACACTGAAGCTTTCTTT.

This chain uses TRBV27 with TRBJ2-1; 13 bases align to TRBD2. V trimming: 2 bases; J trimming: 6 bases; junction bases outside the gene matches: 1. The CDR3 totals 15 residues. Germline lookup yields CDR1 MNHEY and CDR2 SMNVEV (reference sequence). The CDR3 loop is CASSLRLAGGNEQFF. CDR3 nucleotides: TGTGCCAGCAGTTTACGACTAGCGGGAGGCAATGAGCAGTTCTTC.

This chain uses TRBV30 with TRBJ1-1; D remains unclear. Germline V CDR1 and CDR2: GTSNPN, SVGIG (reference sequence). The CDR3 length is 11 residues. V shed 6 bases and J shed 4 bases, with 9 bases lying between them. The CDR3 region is CACVRGTEAFF. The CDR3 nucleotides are TGTGCCTGCGTAAGAGGCACTGAAGCTTTCTTT. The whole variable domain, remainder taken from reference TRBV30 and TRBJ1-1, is SQTIHQWPATLVQPVGSPLSLECTVEGTSNPNLYWYRQAAGRGLQLLFYSVGIGQISSEVPQNLSASRPQDRQFILSSKKLLLSDSGFYLCACVRGTEAFFGQGTRLTVV.

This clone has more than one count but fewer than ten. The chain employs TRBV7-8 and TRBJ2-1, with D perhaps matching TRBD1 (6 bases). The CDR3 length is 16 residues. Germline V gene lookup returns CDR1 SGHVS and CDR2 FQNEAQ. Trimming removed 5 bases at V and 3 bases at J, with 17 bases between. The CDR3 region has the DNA TGTGCCAGCAGCGTAACAGGGTTTTCGGTCTACAATGAGCAGTTCTTC. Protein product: CASSVTGFSVYNEQFF.

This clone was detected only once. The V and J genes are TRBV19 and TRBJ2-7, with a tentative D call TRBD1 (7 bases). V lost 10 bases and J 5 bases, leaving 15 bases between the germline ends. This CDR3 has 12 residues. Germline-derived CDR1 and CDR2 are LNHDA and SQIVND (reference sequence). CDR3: CATRQGGDEQYF. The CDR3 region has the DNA TGTGCCACCCGACAGGGAGGAGACGAGCAGTACTTC.

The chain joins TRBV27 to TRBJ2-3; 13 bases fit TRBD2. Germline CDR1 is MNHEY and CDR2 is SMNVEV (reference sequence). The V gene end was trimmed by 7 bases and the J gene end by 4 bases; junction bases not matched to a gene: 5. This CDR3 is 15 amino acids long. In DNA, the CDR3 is TGTGCCAGCACTCCACTAGCGGGGGGGGCAGATACGCAGTATTTT. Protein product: CASTPLAGGADTQYF.

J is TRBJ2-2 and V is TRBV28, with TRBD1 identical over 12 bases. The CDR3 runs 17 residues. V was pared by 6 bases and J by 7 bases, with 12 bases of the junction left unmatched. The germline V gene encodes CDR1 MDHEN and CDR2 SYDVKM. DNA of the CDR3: TGTGCCAGCAGCACATCCGGGACAGGGGGCGCCATCGGGGAGCTGTTTTTT. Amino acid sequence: CASSTSGTGGAIGELFF.

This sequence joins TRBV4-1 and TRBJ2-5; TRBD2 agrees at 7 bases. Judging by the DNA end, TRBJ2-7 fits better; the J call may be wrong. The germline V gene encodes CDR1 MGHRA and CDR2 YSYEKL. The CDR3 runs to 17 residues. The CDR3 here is CASSQESSWEGPNEQYF. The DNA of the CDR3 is TGCGCCAGCAGCCAAGAGAGCTCGTGGGAGGGCCCTAACGAGCAGTACTTC.

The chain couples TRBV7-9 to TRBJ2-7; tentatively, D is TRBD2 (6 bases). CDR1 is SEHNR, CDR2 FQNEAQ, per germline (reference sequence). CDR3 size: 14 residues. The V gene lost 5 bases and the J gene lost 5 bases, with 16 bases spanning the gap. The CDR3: CASSARLVGDEQYF. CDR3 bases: TGTGCCAGCAGCGCCCGACTAGTAGGCGACGAGCAGTACTTC.

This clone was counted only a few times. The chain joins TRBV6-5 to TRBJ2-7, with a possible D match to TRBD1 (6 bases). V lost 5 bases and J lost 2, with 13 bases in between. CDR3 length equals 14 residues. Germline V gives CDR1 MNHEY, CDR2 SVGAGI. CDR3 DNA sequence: TGTGCCAGCAGTCTCAGGGGTGGCCCCTACGAGCAGTACTTC. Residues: CASSLRGGPYEQYF.

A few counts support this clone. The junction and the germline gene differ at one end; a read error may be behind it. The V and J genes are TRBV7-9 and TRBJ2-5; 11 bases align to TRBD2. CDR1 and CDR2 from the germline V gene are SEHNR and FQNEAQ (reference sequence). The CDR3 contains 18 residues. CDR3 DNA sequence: TGTTCCAGCAGCTCGCCGGTGGGACTAGCGGCAGTGGGGGAGACCCAGTACTTC. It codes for CSSSSPVGLAAVGETQYF.

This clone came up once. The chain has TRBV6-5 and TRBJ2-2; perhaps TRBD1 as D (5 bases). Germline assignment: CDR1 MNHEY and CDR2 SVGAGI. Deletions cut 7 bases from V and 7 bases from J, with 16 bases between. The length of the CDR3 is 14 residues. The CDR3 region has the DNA TGTGCCAGCAATGCCGGCAGGGCGGTCGGGGAGCTGTTTTTT. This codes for CASNAGRAVGELFF.

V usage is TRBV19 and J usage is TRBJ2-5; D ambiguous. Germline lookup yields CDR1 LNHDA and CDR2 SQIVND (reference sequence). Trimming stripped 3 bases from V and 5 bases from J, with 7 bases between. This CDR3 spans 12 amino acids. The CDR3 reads CASSIGQETQYF. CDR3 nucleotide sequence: TGTGCCAGTAGTATTGGCCAGGAGACCCAGTACTTC.